These 14 T cell receptor beta chains originate from one sample sequenced in a study of blood T cell repertoires in COVID-19 (dated by TCRdb to about 2020). The method behind the library was the immunoSEQ multiplex PCR assay. TCRdb carries this immuneACCESS record with in-frame sequences only. Its versions omit some clonotypes, under half of them owing to an unresolved V gene in the studies checked, with the rest unexplained. In this sample the table shows hundreds of thousands of clones, 80% to 90% of which occur a single time. Around 4.1% of the sample goes to the ten largest clones. Sample: PBMCs or T cells enriched from blood (not recorded which). The receptor set was obtained from a man aged 30 to 39 with acute COVID-19.

This chain links TRBV3-1 (or the pseudogene TRBV3-2) with TRBJ2-1, with D possibly being TRBD2 (6 bases). The V and J ends lost 3 bases and 6 bases respectively, with 18 bases between them. The germline CDR1 and CDR2 sequences are LGHDT and YNNKEL (reference sequence). The CDR3 is 16 residues long. The CDR3 sequence is CASSQGRSGKGNEQFF. The CDR3 DNA reads as TGTGCCAGCAGCCAGGGGAGGAGCGGAAAAGGCAATGAGCAGTTCTTC.

This clone was detected a few times. In nucleotides, the CDR3 is TGTGCCAGTAGTCCGAGACAGGACTATTCACCCCTCCACTTT. It encodes CASSPRQDYSPLHF. The chain recombines TRBV19 with TRBJ1-6; the D gene is possibly TRBD1 (6 bases). The CDR3 length is 14 residues. Germline assignment: CDR1 LNHDA and CDR2 SQIVND (reference sequence). The V gene lost 5 bases and the J gene lost 8 bases, with 13 bases spanning the gap.

This chain connects TRBV6-6 to TRBJ1-3; TRBD1 matches 7 bases. The CDR3 extends over 17 amino acids. Germline V CDR1 and CDR2: MNHNY, SVGAGI (reference sequence). The ends lost 5 bases at V and 0 bases at J; junction bases unmatched: 10. The DNA for the CDR3 is TGTGCCAGCAGTCGCCTCAGGGGGGCTATCTCTGGAAACACCATATATTTT. Protein sequence: CASSRLRGAISGNTIYF.

This clone showed up just a few times. The chain couples TRBV7-8 to TRBJ2-1; D call uncertain. The CDR3 length is 16 residues. Germline V lookup: CDR1 SGHVS, CDR2 FQNEAQ. V was pared by 3 bases and J by 1 base, with 13 bases between. In DNA form, the CDR3 reads TGTGCCAGCAGCTTTGAACCTCACTCGTCCTACAATGAGCAGTTCTTC. Amino acids: CASSFEPHSSYNEQFF.

This chain uses TRBV11-3 with TRBJ2-7; the match to TRBD2 covers 8 bases. Germline lookup yields CDR1 SGHNT and CDR2 YENEEA. The ends lost 3 bases at V and 5 bases at J; junction bases unmatched: 6. This CDR3 comprises 14 residues. In nucleotides, the CDR3 is TGTGCCAGCAGCTTTAGCGGGACAAACCACGAGCAGTACGTC. Amino acids: CASSFSGTNHEQYV.

The rearrangement links TRBV7-6 to TRBJ1-5; maybe TRBD1 (6 bases). Germline V lookup: CDR1 SGHVS, CDR2 FNYEAQ. This CDR3 contains 16 residues. With 5 bases removed from V and 4 bases from J, the gap between germline ends came to 18 bases. CDR3 nucleotide sequence: TGTGCCAGCAGCCTCGGCCGGGGGGCGGCTAATCAGCCCCAGCATTTT. Protein product: CASSLGRGAANQPQHF.

The chain joins TRBV27 to TRBJ2-3; 7 positions match TRBD1. CDR3 length equals 15 residues. V lost 5 bases, J lost 1 base, and 6 bases stayed unmatched. Germline CDR1 and CDR2: MNHEY and SMNVEV (reference sequence). CDR3 coding DNA: TGTGCCAGCAGTAAATGGACAGGTGGCACAGATACGCAGTATTTT. Its protein product is CASSKWTGGTDTQYF.

The chain uses TRBV30 and TRBJ2-5, with a possible D match to TRBD1 (6 bases). Trimming shortened V by 3 bases and J by 2 bases, and 13 bases separated the two germline ends. This CDR3 region has 14 residues. Germline loops: CDR1 GTSNPN, CDR2 SVGIG (reference sequence). CDR3 coding DNA: TGTGCCTGGAGGAGGGGGTCAGCTCAAGAGACCCAGTACTTC. It specifies CAWRRGSAQETQYF. Supplemented by reference TRBV30 and TRBJ2-5, the full variable domain reads SQTIHQWPATLVQPVGSPLSLECTVEGTSNPNLYWYRQAAGRGLQLLFYSVGIGQISSEVPQNLSASRPQDRQFILSSKKLLLSDSGFYLCAWRRGSAQETQYFGPGTRLLVL.

This chain uses TRBV6-5 with TRBJ1-1, with TRBD1 identical over 7 bases. The length of the CDR3 is 11 residues. V lost 5 bases and J lost 7; bases outside the gene matches: 1. From germline, CDR1 is MNHEY and CDR2 SVGAGI. The CDR3 spells CASSTGVEAFF. The CDR3 DNA is TGTGCCAGCAGTACAGGGGTTGAAGCTTTCTTT.

This rearrangement joins TRBV19 to TRBJ1-1, with unresolved D. This CDR3 spans 13 amino acids. With 1 base removed from V and 1 base from J, the gap between germline ends came to 4 bases. Germline V CDR1 and CDR2: LNHDA, SQIVND (reference sequence). The CDR3 is CASSIVWNTEAFF. The CDR3 DNA reads TGTGCCAGTAGTATAGTATGGAACACTGAAGCTTTCTTT.

The rearrangement joins TRBV11-2 to TRBJ2-3; 8 positions match TRBD2. The CDR3 is made up of 16 amino acids. J lost 5 bases, V lost 3 bases, and 10 bases had no gene match. The germline V gene has CDR1 SGHAT and CDR2 FQNNGV. CDR3 DNA: TGTGCCAGCAGCTTGAGAGCGGGAGTCAATGGAGATACGCAGTATTTT. Encoded protein: CASSLRAGVNGDTQYF.

This clone appeared a few times. V gene TRBV20-1 combines with J gene TRBJ1-6; TRBD1 matches 7 bases. J lost 16 bases, V lost 3 bases, and 21 bases had no gene match. The CDR3 totals 16 residues. Germline CDR1 and CDR2: DFQATT and SNEGSKA (reference sequence). CDR3 in amino acids: CSASRATGWDLPSLHF. CDR3 nucleotides: TGCAGTGCTAGTAGGGCGACAGGGTGGGATCTACCTTCTCTCCACTTT.

The chain combines TRBV5-4 with TRBJ2-3; TRBD1 might be the D (6 bases). Per germline, CDR1 SGHNT and CDR2 YYREEE (reference sequence). V was cut by 0 bases and J by 5 bases, with 10 bases left in between. The CDR3 covers 14 residues. Here the CDR3 DNA reads TGTGCCAGCAGCTTGGTGGGGGCGAGAGATACGCAGTATTTT. Its translation is CASSLVGARDTQYF.

The gene calls are TRBV11-2 and TRBJ1-1; 7 nucleotides line up with TRBD1. The CDR3 sequence is 15 residues long. The V segment lost 5 bases and the J segment 5 bases; nucleotides outside the gene matches: 11. The germline CDR1 and CDR2 sequences are SGHAT and FQNNGV. CDR3 DNA: TGTGCCAGCAGCAGGATCAGGGGGTATGGGACTGAAGCTTTCTTT. Its protein is CASSRIRGYGTEAFF.